The T cell receptor (beta chain) described here comes from a study of blood T cells in healthy people across ages. Combining a sample-barcoded 5' primer with a J-beta primer mix, a second PCR ran for roughly 6 to 12 cycles. TCRdb called the 5' RACE reads again in MiXCR, with one record for every CDR3 protein. The sample shows nearly 1 million distinct CDR3 sequences, around 54% of them seen only once. Researchers report isolating at least 6.5 million PBMCs per sample. Regarding the study as a whole: Long-lived and aged donors differed, with more naive CD4+ cells and higher diversity in the long-lived. It was held that diversity estimates obtained from one million T cells represented underestimates.

Germline V gene sequence: CDR1 SGDLS, CDR2 YYNGEE. The CDR3 has 14 residues. V lost 0 bases to trimming and J lost 8 bases, with 14 bases between them. A note on this clonotype: What it binds is unknown.

The source material was blood. This clonotype was sampled from a woman aged 60-75 years in good health. The chain carries TRBV9 and TRBJ1-2, with D uncertain. The chain's CDR3 is CASSVENMGWGYTF. CDR3 DNA: TGTGCCAGCAGCGTAGAAAACATGGGATGGGGCTACACCTTC.